This T cell receptor (beta chain) was documented in a study of T-cell reconstitution after alpha-beta-depleted transplantation in children. It was with unique molecular identifiers that the TCRbeta library was prepared. MiXCR, run by TCRdb on the PCR reads, gives a single entry per CDR3 protein. The sample carries 490,000 or so distinct CDR3 sequences, approximately 12% recorded once. V lost 0 bases and J 5 bases, leaving 11 bases between the germline ends. CDR3 length: 14 residues. From germline, CDR1 is GTSNPN and CDR2 SVGIG (reference sequence). The chain joins TRBV30 to TRBJ2-1, with D perhaps TRBD2 (6 bases). The receptor's source is a human donor who donated a stem cell graft to a child with combined immunodeficiency. The sample consisted of PBMCs from the stem cell graft donor, taken from the stem cell graft. The CDR3 bases are TGTGCCTGGAGTGTAGGAGGGATAGACAATGAGCAGTTCTTC. Protein sequence: CAWSVGGIDNEQFF. Combining the CDR3 with reference TRBV30 and TRBJ2-1 gives the whole variable domain SQTIHQWPATLVQPVGSPLSLECTVEGTSNPNLYWYRQAAGRGLQLLFYSVGIGQISSEVPQNLSASRPQDRQFILSSKKLLLSDSGFYLCAWSVGGIDNEQFFGPGTRLTVL.